This is a list of T cell receptor beta chains from one sample in a study of human T cells and chemical hapten exposure. TCRdb ran MiXCR on the RACE reads and lists one entry per CDR3 protein. Seen here are roughly 200,000 distinct CDR3 sequences, about a fifth observed once, and the top ten hold approximately 6.7%. This material consisted of whole blood, taken in connection with sensitization to the hapten diphenylcyclopropenone (DPC). These receptors all stem from a woman aged 50 to 60 with alopecia areata. Some clones in this sample may be carry-over from other donors' samples. The CDR3 runs from the conserved cysteine through the conserved F or W. A D gene is named only where the DNA matches it firmly. A row's size may be missing; if present it is once, few, many or a size class.

clone size: -; V gene: TRBV9; D gene: TRBD1; J gene: TRBJ1-5; CDR3 DNA: TGTGCCAGCAGCGGAACAGGGGGGGATCAGCCCCAGCATTTT; CDR3 protein: CASSGTGGDQPQHF
clone size: -; V gene: TRBV5-1; D gene: TRBD2; J gene: TRBJ2-3; CDR3 DNA: TGCGCCAGCAGTGATCCTAGCGGGAGTTCAGATACGCAGTATTTT; CDR3 protein: CASSDPSGSSDTQYF
clone size: few; V gene: TRBV11-2; D gene: TRBD1; J gene: TRBJ2-1; CDR3 DNA: TGTGCCAGCAGCTTATTACAAGGAGACAGGGGTGAGCAGTTCTTC; CDR3 protein: CASSLLQGDRGEQFF
clone size: few; V gene: TRBV12-3/TRBV12-4; D gene: -; J gene: TRBJ2-7; CDR3 DNA: TGTGCCAGCAGTTCCCCGCAGATATGGGAAACCCACGAGCAGTACTTC; CDR3 protein: CASSSPQIWETHEQYF
clone size: -; V gene: TRBV18; D gene: -; J gene: TRBJ2-3; CDR3 DNA: TGTGCCAGCTCACCCATCTCTGCGGTAGCGGAAGATACGCAGTATTTT; CDR3 protein: CASSPISAVAEDTQYF
clone size: few; V gene: TRBV7-2; D gene: -; J gene: TRBJ1-5; CDR3 DNA: TGTGCCAGCAGCTTAGTTGGGGAAGGGAGCAATCAGCCCCAGCATTTT; CDR3 protein: CASSLVGEGSNQPQHF
clone size: -; V gene: TRBV25-1; D gene: TRBD1; J gene: TRBJ2-7; CDR3 DNA: TGTGCCAGCAGTGGCGACAGGGACTCCTACGAGCAGTACTTC; CDR3 protein: CASSGDRDSYEQYF
clone size: -; V gene: TRBV3-1; D gene: TRBD1; J gene: TRBJ2-7; CDR3 DNA: TGTGCCAGCAGCCAAGGACTGCTCCTCGGACAGGGTTACGAGCAGTACTTC; CDR3 protein: CASSQGLLLGQGYEQYF
clone size: many; V gene: TRBV7-2; D gene: -; J gene: TRBJ1-5; CDR3 DNA: TGTGCCAGCAGCTTAGCGGTAGTGAGCAATCAGCCCCAGCATTTT; CDR3 protein: CASSLAVVSNQPQHF
clone size: -; V gene: TRBV18; D gene: TRBD2; J gene: TRBJ2-4; CDR3 DNA: TGTGCCAGCTCAACCGCGGGAGTAGGAAACATTCAGTACTTC; CDR3 protein: CASSTAGVGNIQYF
clone size: many; V gene: TRBV11-2; D gene: TRBD1; J gene: TRBJ2-7; CDR3 DNA: TGTGCCAGCAGAAGGGACAGGGGCCAAAGGGAGCAGTACTTC; CDR3 protein: CASRRDRGQREQYF
clone size: -; V gene: TRBV27; D gene: -; J gene: TRBJ1-2; CDR3 DNA: TGTGCCAGCAGAGGGGATTTCTATGGCTACACCTTC; CDR3 protein: CASRGDFYGYTF
clone size: -; V gene: TRBV11-2; D gene: -; J gene: TRBJ2-7; CDR3 DNA: TGTGCCAGCAGCCAGGGGAAATACGAGCAGTACTTC; CDR3 protein: CASSQGKYEQYF
clone size: -; V gene: TRBV19; D gene: TRBD2; J gene: TRBJ2-7; CDR3 DNA: TGTGCCAGTACCCTATGGACTAGCGGGATGTCCTACGAGCAGTACTTC; CDR3 protein: CASTLWTSGMSYEQYF
clone size: few; V gene: TRBV28; D gene: -; J gene: TRBJ1-2; CDR3 DNA: TGTGCCAGCAGTTTCTCAAAACAGGACAGAAACTATGGCTACACCTTC; CDR3 protein: CASSFSKQDRNYGYTF
clone size: -; V gene: TRBV25-1; D gene: TRBD1; J gene: TRBJ1-1; CDR3 DNA: TGTGCCAGCAGCGAGGACAGGGGGCTCACTGAAGCTTTCTTT; CDR3 protein: CASSEDRGLTEAFF
clone size: -; V gene: TRBV5-6; D gene: TRBD1; J gene: TRBJ1-6; CDR3 DNA: TGTGCCAGCAGCCGGCAGGGACAGATAAATTCACCCCTCCACTTT; CDR3 protein: CASSRQGQINSPLHF
clone size: few; V gene: TRBV11-2; D gene: TRBD2; J gene: TRBJ2-5; CDR3 DNA: TGTGCCAGCAGTCCATATCGACTAGCGGGCCAAGAGACCCAGTACTTC; CDR3 protein: CASSPYRLAGQETQYF
clone size: -; V gene: TRBV20-1; D gene: TRBD1; J gene: TRBJ2-7; CDR3 DNA: TGCAGTGCTAGAGATCGTCAGGGGGCTAACTACGAGCAGTACTTC; CDR3 protein: CSARDRQGANYEQYF
clone size: many; V gene: TRBV7-9; D gene: -; J gene: TRBJ2-7; CDR3 DNA: TGTGCCAGCAGCGGGCGGTTTAATAAGGGGGGAGCCTACGAGCAGTACTTC; CDR3 protein: CASSGRFNKGGAYEQYF
clone size: -; V gene: TRBV10-3; D gene: TRBD2; J gene: TRBJ2-4; CDR3 DNA: TGTGCCATCAGTGATGGGACTAGCGGAAACATTCAGTACTTC; CDR3 protein: CAISDGTSGNIQYF
clone size: -; V gene: TRBV11-2; D gene: -; J gene: TRBJ1-5; CDR3 DNA: TGTGCCAGCAGCTTAGGGGCAGGGGCGAATCAGCCCCAGCATTTT; CDR3 protein: CASSLGAGANQPQHF
clone size: -; V gene: TRBV7-8; D gene: -; J gene: TRBJ1-1; CDR3 DNA: TGTGCCAGCAGTCCCCTTGTCTGGGAGATGAACACTGAAGCTTTCTTT; CDR3 protein: CASSPLVWEMNTEAFF
clone size: -; V gene: TRBV20-1; D gene: TRBD1; J gene: TRBJ2-1; CDR3 DNA: TGCAGTGCTTTTCAAGGGACAGCTAATGAGCAGTTCTTC; CDR3 protein: CSAFQGTANEQFF
clone size: -; V gene: TRBV27; D gene: -; J gene: TRBJ1-1; CDR3 DNA: TGTGCCAGCAGTTTAGCCCCGGGCAGCGGGGAAACTTTCTTT; CDR3 protein: CASSLAPGSGETFF
clone size: -; V gene: TRBV20-1; D gene: -; J gene: TRBJ2-1; CDR3 DNA: TGCAGTGCTAGAGAAGGGGCGGGACAATACAATGAGCAGTTCTTC; CDR3 protein: CSAREGAGQYNEQFF
clone size: -; V gene: TRBV6-1; D gene: TRBD2; J gene: TRBJ2-3; CDR3 DNA: TGTGCCAGCAGGATGACTAGCGGATCCACAGATACGCAGTATTTT; CDR3 protein: CASRMTSGSTDTQYF
clone size: -; V gene: TRBV27; D gene: -; J gene: TRBJ1-2; CDR3 DNA: TGTGCCAGCAGTTTAAAGGGCAACTATGGCTACACCTTC; CDR3 protein: CASSLKGNYGYTF